A selection of T cell receptor beta chains follows, all from one sample in a study of shared clonotypes between healthy human individuals. Method: immunoSEQ multiplex PCR; TCRdb's copy keeps in-frame clones and lacks some. The profile shows some 2,000,000 clones, about 94% of them singletons. The sample consisted of naive CD4+ T cells sorted from blood. Every receptor here comes from a man between 18 and 29 years old in good health. CDR3s include the opening cysteine and the closing phenylalanine or tryptophan. The D gene is left open where the match is weak. The listing skips clone size in some rows; elsewhere it reads once, few, many or a size class.

TRBV7-2	-	TRBJ1-3	-	CASSLDGFSGNTIYF	TGTGCCAGCAGCTTGGACGGTTTCTCTGGAAACACCATATATTTT
TRBV5-1	TRBD1	TRBJ2-1	-	CASSLEGDSSYNEQFF	TGCGCCAGCAGCTTGGAAGGGGACAGCTCCTACAATGAGCAGTTCTTC
TRBV2	-	TRBJ1-3	-	CASSRTGWSGNTIYF	TGTGCCAGCAGTAGAACAGGGTGGTCTGGAAACACCATATATTTT
TRBV4-2	-	TRBJ2-5	once	CASSPGGQRQETQYF	TGTGCCAGCAGCCCCGGGGGGCAGAGACAAGAGACCCAGTACTTC
TRBV2	-	TRBJ1-2	-	CASKNTGLGYGYTF	TGTGCCAGCAAAAATACAGGGTTGGGCTATGGCTACACCTTC
TRBV6-5	-	TRBJ1-4	-	CASRRTATNEKLFF	TGTGCCAGCAGAAGGACAGCAACTAATGAAAAACTGTTTTTT
TRBV5-4	-	TRBJ1-2	once	CASRGDSDYGYTF	TGTGCCAGCAGAGGGGATAGTGACTATGGCTACACCTTC
TRBV6-5	-	TRBJ2-7	-	CASSRSATYEQYF	TGTGCCAGCTCCAGGTCCGCCACCTACGAGCAGTACTTC
TRBV7-2	-	TRBJ2-1	-	CASSLGVKVEQFF	TGTGCCAGCAGCTTAGGAGTTAAAGTAGAGCAGTTCTTC
TRBV5-1	-	TRBJ1-3	-	CASSLAGSSGNTIYF	TGCGCCAGCAGCTTGGCCGGGAGTTCTGGAAACACCATATATTTT
TRBV18	-	TRBJ1-2	-	CASSPGTPANYGYTF	TGTGCCAGCTCACCAGGGACACCCGCTAACTATGGCTACACCTTC
TRBV7-9	-	TRBJ2-7	once	CASSAGWGAGEQYF	TGTGCCAGCAGCGCCGGCTGGGGGGCGGGGGAGCAGTACTTC
TRBV10-1	-	TRBJ1-1	-	CASSSGTSNTEAFF	TGCGCCAGCAGTTCGGGGACCAGCAACACTGAAGCTTTCTTT
TRBV5-1	-	TRBJ2-7	-	CASSLRRSHSYEQYF	TGCGCCAGCAGCTTGAGGCGGTCCCACTCCTACGAGCAGTACTTC
TRBV2	-	TRBJ1-1	-	CASRSGGGGTEAFF	TGTGCCAGCAGAAGTGGGGGGGGAGGCACTGAAGCTTTCTTT
TRBV30	-	TRBJ2-1	-	CAWSVLSGWDEQFF	TGTGCCTGGAGTGTACTATCCGGCTGGGATGAGCAGTTCTTC
TRBV13	TRBD1	TRBJ1-4	-	CASSSRRDRYSAATNEKLFF	TGTGCCAGCAGTTCACGCCGGGACAGATACTCCGCAGCAACTAATGAAAAACTGTTTTTT
TRBV7-6	-	TRBJ1-5	-	CASNQGLNQPQHF	TGTGCCAGCAATCAGGGGCTCAATCAGCCCCAGCATTTT
TRBV7-2	TRBD1	TRBJ1-1	-	CASSLIGDRAATEAFF	TGTGCCAGCAGCTTAATCGGTGACAGGGCGGCTACTGAAGCTTTCTTT